Presented here are 27 T cell receptor beta chains from one specimen sequenced in a study of blood T cell repertoires in COVID-19. Libraries were prepared by immunoSEQ multiplex PCR; TCRdb keeps only in-frame clonotypes and omits some of them. Here the sample spans under 150,000 clones, just over 90% being singletons. The specimen sequenced was peripheral blood. Receptors originate from a human donor with active COVID-19. The donor label of this sample is uncertain.

The chain combines TRBV18 with TRBJ1-5; TRBD1 matches at 7 bases. The ends lost 3 bases at V and 2 bases at J; junction bases unmatched: 7. Germline V lookup: CDR1 KGHSH, CDR2 LQKENI. There are 16 residues in the CDR3. The CDR3 DNA is TGTGCCAGCTCACCCAGGGGGGTCCGGGGCAATCAGCCCCAGCATTTT. Protein: CASSPRGVRGNQPQHF.

On this clone itself: At one boundary the junction diverges from the germline segment, which might be a read error. The chain combines TRBV7-2 with TRBJ2-5; 12 nucleotides align to TRBD2. Germline values: CDR1 SGHTA, CDR2 FQGNSA. This CDR3 spans 15 amino acids. The CDR3 nucleotides are TGTGCCAGCAGCCTAGCGGGGGGGCTCGTGGAGACCCAGTACTTC. Its translation: CASSLAGGLVETQYF.

The chain combines TRBV28 with TRBJ1-1; D is perhaps TRBD1 (6 bases). Trimming took off 6 bases at V and 0 bases at J, with 14 bases between the two ends. CDR1 and CDR2 (germline): MDHEN, SYDVKM. The CDR3 covers 15 residues. The CDR3 nucleotides are TGTGCCAGCAGGCAGGGGACACTAATGAACACTGAAGCTTTCTTT. Translating gives CASRQGTLMNTEAFF.

This clone was observed a few times. The rearrangement links TRBV4-3 to TRBJ1-6; D gene ambiguous. V lost 1 base and J lost 9, with 13 bases in between. This CDR3 spans 15 amino acids. The V gene's germline CDR1 is LGHNA and CDR2 YSLEER. The CDR3 is CASSQVGGFGSPLHF. The CDR3 nucleotides are TGCGCCAGCAGCCAAGTGGGAGGGTTTGGTTCACCCCTCCACTTT.

The V call is TRBV7-8, the J call TRBJ2-3; 8 bases align to TRBD2. Germline loops: CDR1 SGHVS, CDR2 FQNEAQ. The CDR3 is 16 amino acids. The ends lost 1 base at V and 3 bases at J; junction bases unmatched: 6. The CDR3 reads CASSLVPGGATDTQYF. As DNA, the CDR3 is TGTGCCAGCAGCTTAGTGCCCGGGGGGGCGACAGATACGCAGTATTTT.

The chain employs TRBV6-2 or TRBV6-3 and TRBJ1-4, with D perhaps matching TRBD1 (5 bases). The CDR3 consists of 15 residues. Germline CDR1 is MNHEY and CDR2 is SVGEGT. The V end was cut by 6 bases, the J end by 8 bases, with 19 bases between. The CDR3 is CASSDRQFTGEKLFF. CDR3 DNA sequence: TGTGCCAGCAGCGACAGACAATTTACCGGCGAAAAACTGTTTTTT.

The chain combines TRBV10-1 with TRBJ2-2; TRBD1 is a possible D gene (6 bases). In germline, CDR1 is WNHNN, CDR2 SYGVQD (reference sequence). This CDR3 is built from 14 residues. The DNA for the CDR3 is TGCGCTCGACAGGAGTGCCTGAACACCGGGGAGCTGTTTTTT. Amino acid sequence: CARQECLNTGELFF.

The chain links TRBV4-1 to TRBJ1-2; 10 bases fit TRBD1. V was pared by 3 bases and J by 8 bases, with 9 bases of the junction left unmatched. Per germline, CDR1 MGHRA and CDR2 YSYEKL. The CDR3 sequence is 15 residues long. CDR3 sequence (DNA): TGCGCCAGCAGCCATCAAATACGGGACAGGGGAGGCTACACCTTC. Amino acids: CASSHQIRDRGGYTF.

The chain uses TRBV11-3 and TRBJ2-7; 8 bases agree with TRBD1. Trimming at V came to 3 bases and at J to 2 bases, leaving 12 bases not matched to a gene. Germline V gene sequence: CDR1 SGHNT, CDR2 YENEEA. The CDR3 extends over 17 amino acids. The DNA of the CDR3 is TGTGCCAGCAGCTTTTTTGTTGGACAGGGTAAGACCTACGAGCAGTACTTC. This sequence encodes CASSFFVGQGKTYEQYF.

This chain joins TRBV5-1 and TRBJ1-6, with unresolved D. This CDR3 is 15 amino acids long. The germline V gene has CDR1 SGHRS and CDR2 YFSETQ. The V end lost 0 bases, the J end lost 7 bases, and 11 bases lay between the germline ends. The CDR3: CASSLAGVNNSPLHF. CDR3 sequence (DNA): TGCGCCAGCAGCTTGGCCGGGGTGAACAATTCACCCCTCCACTTT.

The J gene is TRBJ2-1, the V gene TRBV9; 11 nucleotides line up with TRBD2. V dropped 3 bases and J dropped 12; count of bases not matched to a gene: 11. CDR1 is SGDLS, CDR2 YYNGEE, per germline. The CDR3 has 15 amino acids. CDR3: CASSAGTSGTFGQFF. In DNA form, the CDR3 reads TGTGCCAGCAGCGCCGGGACTAGCGGTACGTTTGGGCAGTTCTTC. Full variable domain (rest looked up from reference TRBV9 and TRBJ2-1): DSGVTQTPKHLITATGQRVTLRCSPRSGDLSVYWYQQSLDQGLQFLIQYYNGEERAKGNILERFSAQQFPDLHSELNLSSLELGDSALYFCASSAGTSGTFGQFFGPGTRLTVL.

Here the CDR3 reads CASSHRSPLLAGEKNIQYF. The CDR3 bases are TGCGCCAGCAGCCATCGAAGCCCCTTACTAGCGGGGGAGAAAAACATTCAGTACTTC. The chain combines TRBV4-1 with TRBJ2-4; TRBD2 agrees at 11 bases. Germline V gene data show CDR1 as MGHRA and CDR2 as YSYEKL. This CDR3 has 19 residues. Germline trimming cut 3 bases from V and 4 bases from J; bases unmatched to any gene: 14.

The chain is built from TRBV19 and TRBJ2-2, with 9 nucleotides matching TRBD2. From germline, CDR1 is LNHDA and CDR2 SQIVND (reference sequence). The trim removed 2 bases at V and 2 bases at J, leaving 9 bases unmatched. This CDR3 has 18 residues. The CDR3 DNA reads as TGTGCCAGTAGTATAAGGGCTAGCGGGGAATACAACACCGGGGAGCTGTTTTTT. Encoded protein: CASSIRASGEYNTGELFF.

The table lists this clone with a count of one. The chain has TRBV7-8 and TRBJ1-2, with a weak D call TRBD1 (6 bases). The CDR3 length is 15 residues. CDR1 is SGHVS and CDR2 is FQNEAQ in the germline V gene. V was trimmed by 1 base and J by 7 bases, leaving 16 bases between them. CDR3 sequence reads: CASSLGTAKSGGYTF. CDR3 DNA sequence: TGTGCCAGCAGCTTAGGGACAGCTAAGTCAGGTGGCTACACCTTC.

The chain recombines TRBV23-1 with TRBJ1-5; D is unresolved. TRBV23-1 is reported as an ORF; its role is uncertain. The V gene lost 0 bases and the J gene lost 4 bases, with 22 bases spanning the gap. This CDR3 spans 19 amino acids. CDR3 region: CASSQSQRGPLIYNQPQHF. The CDR3 DNA reads TGCGCCAGCAGTCAATCTCAACGTGGGCCCCTGATCTATAATCAGCCCCAGCATTTT.

This clone occurred once. The chain employs TRBV7-2 and TRBJ1-5, with TRBD1 matching 7 bases. This CDR3 spans 15 amino acids. CDR1 and CDR2 (germline): SGHTA, FQGNSA. V lost 5 bases and J lost 3; bases outside the gene matches: 7. CDR3 bases: TGTGCCAGCAGCCGGAGGGACAGAGACAATCAGCCCCAGCATTTT. Residues: CASSRRDRDNQPQHF.

This clone was counted once. The genes are TRBV6-5 and TRBJ2-1, with 7 bases matching TRBD1. Germline assignment: CDR1 MNHEY and CDR2 SVGAGI. The CDR3 runs 16 residues. V was pared by 0 bases and J by 1 base, with 3 bases of the junction left unmatched. The CDR3 here is CASSYSYRGSYNEQFF. The CDR3 DNA is TGTGCCAGCAGTTACTCGTACAGGGGATCCTACAATGAGCAGTTCTTC.

The rearrangement joins TRBV27 to TRBJ2-2, with 8 bases aligning to TRBD2. Unmatched junction bases numbered 9, after V lost 2 bases and J lost 1 base. Germline V CDR1 and CDR2: MNHEY, SMNVEV (reference sequence). The CDR3 sequence is 18 residues long. This chain's CDR3 is CASSLLPGGAGNTGELFF. The CDR3 DNA sequence: TGTGCCAGCAGTTTACTCCCCGGGGGGGCAGGGAACACCGGGGAGCTGTTTTTT.

The V call is TRBV5-1, the J call TRBJ1-2; 7 bases agree with TRBD1. Germline values: CDR1 SGHRS, CDR2 YFSETQ. This CDR3 is 12 amino acids long. V shed 2 bases, J shed 9 bases, and the junction held 4 bases outside the gene matches. CDR3 sequence (DNA): TGCGCCAGCAGCTTCTCAGGGGGTAGCTACACCTTC. Translated: CASSFSGGSYTF.

This chain joins TRBV7-9 and TRBJ1-5; no firm D call. CDR1 and CDR2 from the germline V gene are SEHNR and FQNEAQ (reference sequence). The ends were cut back, 5 bases at V and 4 bases at J, with 21 bases in the middle. There are 17 residues in the CDR3. The CDR3 nucleotides are TGTGCCAGCAGCGACTCTTTAACGGGTTCCCTTAATCAGCCCCAGCATTTT. Translating gives CASSDSLTGSLNQPQHF.

The rearrangement uses TRBV6-5 and TRBJ1-1, with D hard to call. V was trimmed by 8 bases and J by 0 bases, leaving 13 bases between them. The CDR3 has 14 residues. Germline CDR1 and CDR2: MNHEY and SVGAGI. DNA of the CDR3: TGTGCCAGCCTACCCAATTTGGTGAACACTGAAGCTTTCTTT. This encodes CASLPNLVNTEAFF.

The rearrangement joins TRBV6-1 to TRBJ2-7; 9 bases line up with TRBD2. From germline, CDR1 is MNHNS and CDR2 SASEGT. The trim removed 1 base at V and 0 bases at J, leaving 4 bases unmatched. CDR3 length: 16 residues. The CDR3 spells CASSEGASGASYEQYF. The CDR3, as DNA: TGTGCCAGCAGTGAAGGGGCTAGCGGGGCCTCCTACGAGCAGTACTTC.

The genes are TRBV6-5 and TRBJ2-7, with D perhaps TRBD1 (5 bases). This CDR3 spans 16 amino acids. Looked up from germline, CDR1 is MNHEY and CDR2 is SVGAGI. V was cut by 0 bases and J by 4 bases, with 16 bases left in between. The CDR3 is CASSYSGVISRYEQYF. In DNA, the CDR3 is TGTGCCAGCAGTTACTCAGGGGTAATCTCGAGGTACGAGCAGTACTTC.

The J gene is TRBJ2-3, the V gene TRBV10-2, with D uncertain. V was clipped by 4 bases and J by 3 bases, with 5 bases between them. Germline loops: CDR1 WSHSY, CDR2 SAAADI. This CDR3 region has 12 residues. CDR3 in DNA: TGCGCCAGCAGTGCCGTTACAGATACGCAGTATTTT. Translation gives CASSAVTDTQYF.

This chain connects TRBV28 to TRBJ1-2; 11 bases line up with TRBD1. Trimming at V came to 6 bases and at J to 8 bases, leaving 11 bases not matched to a gene. The CDR3 is 15 residues long. Germline CDR1 MDHEN, CDR2 SYDVKM. The CDR3 spells CASRPPGQGAGGYTF. For the CDR3, the DNA is TGTGCCAGCAGACCCCCTGGACAGGGGGCGGGAGGCTACACCTTC.

This chain joins TRBV10-2 and TRBJ1-5, with TRBD1 matching 8 bases. Germline V gene lookup returns CDR1 WSHSY and CDR2 SAAADI. V gave up 5 bases and J gave up 6 bases; unmatched junction bases: 3. The length of the CDR3 is 13 residues. CDR3 loop: CASSTGGSQPQHF. CDR3 nucleotides: TGCGCCAGCAGTACAGGGGGGAGTCAGCCCCAGCATTTT.

The chain has TRBV5-1 and TRBJ1-1; D uncertain. The germline gives CDR1 SGHRS, CDR2 YFSETQ. Deletions cut 4 bases from V and 5 bases from J, with 18 bases between. This CDR3 region has 15 residues. CDR3 DNA: TGCGCCAGCAGCCCGTCGACCCAGGCCGGAACTGAAGCTTTCTTT. Translation gives CASSPSTQAGTEAFF.